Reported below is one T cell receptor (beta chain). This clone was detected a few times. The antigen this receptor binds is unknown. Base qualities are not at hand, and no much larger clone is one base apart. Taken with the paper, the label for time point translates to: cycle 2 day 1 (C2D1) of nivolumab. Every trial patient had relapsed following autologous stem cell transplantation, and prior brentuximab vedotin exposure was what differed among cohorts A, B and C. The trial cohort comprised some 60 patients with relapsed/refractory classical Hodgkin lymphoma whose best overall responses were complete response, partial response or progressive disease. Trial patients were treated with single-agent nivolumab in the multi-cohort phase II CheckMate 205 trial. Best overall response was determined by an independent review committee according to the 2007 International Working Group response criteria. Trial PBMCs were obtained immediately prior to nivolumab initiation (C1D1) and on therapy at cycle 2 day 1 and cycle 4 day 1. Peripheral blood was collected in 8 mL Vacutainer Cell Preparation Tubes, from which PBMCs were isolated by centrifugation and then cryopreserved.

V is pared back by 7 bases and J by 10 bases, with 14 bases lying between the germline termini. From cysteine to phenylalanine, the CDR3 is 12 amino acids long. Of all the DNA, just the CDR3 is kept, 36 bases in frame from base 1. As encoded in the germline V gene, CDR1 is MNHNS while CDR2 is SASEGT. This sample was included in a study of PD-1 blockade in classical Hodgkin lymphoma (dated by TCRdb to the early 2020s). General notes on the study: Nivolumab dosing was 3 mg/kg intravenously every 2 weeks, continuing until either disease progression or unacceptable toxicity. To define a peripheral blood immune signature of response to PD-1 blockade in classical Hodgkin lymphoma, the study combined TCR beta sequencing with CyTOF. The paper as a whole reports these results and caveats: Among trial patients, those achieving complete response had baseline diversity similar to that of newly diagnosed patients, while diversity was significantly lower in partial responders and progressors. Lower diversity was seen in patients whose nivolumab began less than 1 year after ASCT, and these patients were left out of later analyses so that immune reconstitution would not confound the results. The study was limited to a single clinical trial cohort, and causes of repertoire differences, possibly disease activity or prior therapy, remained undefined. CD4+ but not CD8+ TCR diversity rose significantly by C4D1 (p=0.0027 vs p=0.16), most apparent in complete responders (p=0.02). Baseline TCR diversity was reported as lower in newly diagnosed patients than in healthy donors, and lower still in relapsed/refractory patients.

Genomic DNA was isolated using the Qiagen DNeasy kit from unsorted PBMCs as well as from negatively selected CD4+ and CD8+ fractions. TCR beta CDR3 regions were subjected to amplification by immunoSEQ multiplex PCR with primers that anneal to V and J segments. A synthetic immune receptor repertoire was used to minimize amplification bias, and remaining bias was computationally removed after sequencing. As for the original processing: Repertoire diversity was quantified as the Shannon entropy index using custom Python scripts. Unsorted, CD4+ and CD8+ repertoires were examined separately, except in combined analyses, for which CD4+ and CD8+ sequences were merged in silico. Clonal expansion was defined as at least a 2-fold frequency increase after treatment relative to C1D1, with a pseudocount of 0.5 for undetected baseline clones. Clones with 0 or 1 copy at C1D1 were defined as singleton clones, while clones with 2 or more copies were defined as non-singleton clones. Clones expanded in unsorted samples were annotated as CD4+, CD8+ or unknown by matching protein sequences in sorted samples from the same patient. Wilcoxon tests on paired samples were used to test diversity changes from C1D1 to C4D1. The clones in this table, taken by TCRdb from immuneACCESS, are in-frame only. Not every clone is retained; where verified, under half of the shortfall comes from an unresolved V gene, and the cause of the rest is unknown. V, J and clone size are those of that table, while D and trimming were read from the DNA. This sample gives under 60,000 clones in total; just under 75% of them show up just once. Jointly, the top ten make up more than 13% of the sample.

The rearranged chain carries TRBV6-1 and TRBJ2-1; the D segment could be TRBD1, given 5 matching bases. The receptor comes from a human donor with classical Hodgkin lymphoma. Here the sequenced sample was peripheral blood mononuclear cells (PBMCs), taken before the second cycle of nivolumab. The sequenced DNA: TGTGCCAGCAACATGGACATTCGGGAGCAGTTCTTC. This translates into CASNMDIREQFF.